These T cell receptor beta chains were read from a single sample in a study of blood T cell repertoires in COVID-19. Sequencing used immunoSEQ multiplex PCR; TCRdb keeps in-frame clones, though not all of them. This table has around 20,000 clones, 87% appearing once. Sequenced material: peripheral blood. The receptors were sampled from a human donor in a cohort sampled during active COVID-19. The CDR3 runs from the conserved cysteine through the conserved F or W. Each record gives: D gene, J gene, V gene, clone size, CDR3 protein, CDR3 DNA. D genes are given only for firm matches. A row's size may be missing; if present it is once, few, many or a size class.

TRBD1 TRBJ2-7 TRBV30 . CAWREPGTGSDEQYF TGTGCCTGGAGGGAACCCGGGACAGGGAGTGATGAGCAGTACTTC
. TRBJ2-2 TRBV27 . CASSLDPRQHTGELFF TGTGCCAGCAGTTTAGATCCGCGACAACACACCGGGGAGCTGTTTTTT
. TRBJ1-4 TRBV28 . CASSSPLGRGNEKLFF TGTGCCAGCAGTTCTCCCCTTGGGAGGGGAAATGAAAAACTGTTTTTT
. TRBJ2-2 TRBV7-2 . CASSLIGGQLLNTGELFF TGTGCCAGCAGCTTAATAGGTGGGCAGCTTTTGAACACCGGGGAGCTGTTTTTT
TRBD2 TRBJ2-7 TRBV19 . CASSSRAGGGPYEQYF TGTGCCAGTAGTTCGCGAGCGGGAGGTGGCCCATACGAGCAGTACTTC
TRBD2 TRBJ2-5 TRBV18 . CASSPGNLAGGLETQYF TGTGCCAGCTCACCCGGGAATCTAGCGGGAGGTCTGGAGACCCAGTACTTC
TRBD1 TRBJ2-7 TRBV6-2/TRBV6-3 . CASSGTGGVEQYF TGTGCCAGCAGCGGGACAGGGGGTGTTGAGCAGTACTTC
. TRBJ1-4 TRBV18 . CASSASRTSTNEKLFF TGTGCCAGCTCAGCATCCAGGACTTCAACTAATGAAAAACTGTTTTTT
TRBD2 TRBJ2-3 TRBV24-1 . CATDSGRDGDTQYF TGTGCCACCGATAGCGGGAGGGATGGAGATACGCAGTATTTT
TRBD2 TRBJ2-1 TRBV27 . CASRLLAGVRGEQFF TGTGCCAGCAGACTCCTAGCGGGAGTTCGGGGTGAGCAGTTCTTC
TRBD1 TRBJ1-1 TRBV7-9 . CASSLADRGETEAFF TGTGCCAGCAGCTTGGCGGACAGGGGGGAAACTGAAGCTTTCTTT
. TRBJ2-6 TRBV27 . CASSLNLNFRTGANVLTF TGTGCCAGCAGTTTAAATCTTAATTTTAGAACTGGGGCCAACGTCCTGACTTTC
TRBD2 TRBJ2-3 TRBV19 . CASSMRPSGLAGRTDTQYF TGTGCCAGTAGTATGAGACCATCCGGACTAGCGGGACGCACAGATACGCAGTATTTT
TRBD2 TRBJ2-2 TRBV18 . CASSRTGGTSGDTGELFF TGTGCCAGCTCACGGACAGGAGGGACTAGCGGGGACACCGGGGAGCTGTTTTTT
TRBD1 TRBJ1-2 TRBV27 few CASRRTGGGGGYTF TGTGCCAGCAGACGGACAGGGGGCGGTGGAGGCTACACCTTC
. TRBJ1-2 TRBV6-5 . CASSTTPAMAYGYTF TGTGCCAGCAGTACGACACCTGCCATGGCCTATGGCTACACCTTC
. TRBJ1-1 TRBV13 . CASSLDTGTEAFF TGTGCCAGCAGCTTAGATACGGGCACTGAAGCTTTCTTT
TRBD1 TRBJ2-3 TRBV2 . CASSESGGQGTDTQYF TGTGCCAGCAGTGAGTCAGGGGGCCAAGGCACAGATACGCAGTATTTT
. TRBJ2-2 TRBV24-1 . CATSDFSGGGTGELFF TGTGCCACCAGTGATTTTTCCGGGGGAGGCACCGGGGAGCTGTTTTTT
. TRBJ2-7 TRBV10-3 once CAISESGANEQYF TGTGCCATCAGTGAGTCGGGGGCTAACGAGCAGTACTTC
TRBD1 TRBJ1-2 TRBV30 . CAWNPGQGGYGYTF TGTGCCTGGAATCCCGGACAGGGAGGGTATGGCTACACCTTC
TRBD2 TRBJ2-7 TRBV19 . CASSLEAGYNEQYF TGTGCCAGTAGCCTAGAAGCGGGATATAACGAGCAGTACTTC
. TRBJ1-5 TRBV19 . CASSPGAGLYSNQPQHF TGTGCCAGTAGTCCAGGGGCTGGGCTCTATAGCAATCAGCCCCAGCATTTT
. TRBJ1-6 TRBV7-9 once CASSLAIGDSPLHF TGTGCCAGCAGCTTAGCGATCGGTGATTCACCCCTCCACTTT
. TRBJ1-1 TRBV7-2 once CASSPRDFYTEAFF TGTGCCAGCAGCCCCCGCGACTTCTACACTGAAGCTTTCTTT
TRBD2 TRBJ2-1 TRBV5-1 . CASSLGVGLDYGEQFF TGCGCCAGCAGCTTGGGGGTGGGACTAGATTACGGTGAGCAGTTCTTC
TRBD1 TRBJ1-1 TRBV7-2 . CASSLGQGLGGTEAFF TGTGCCAGCAGCTTAGGACAGGGACTGGGGGGCACTGAAGCTTTCTTT
TRBD2 TRBJ2-3 TRBV7-6 . CASSRGLAGGGDTQYF TGTGCCAGCAGTCGCGGACTAGCGGGAGGGGGGGATACGCAGTATTTT
TRBD2 TRBJ2-7 TRBV9 . CASSARGLAGELYEQYF TGTGCCAGCAGCGCAAGGGGACTAGCGGGGGAACTCTACGAGCAGTACTTC
. TRBJ2-5 TRBV3-1/TRBV3-2 . CASSHPGRETQYF TGTGCCAGCAGCCACCCGGGAAGAGAGACCCAGTACTTC
. TRBJ2-2 TRBV14 . CASSHVEGGWTGELFF TGTGCCAGCAGCCATGTGGAGGGAGGATGGACCGGGGAGCTGTTTTTT
TRBD2 TRBJ2-7 TRBV3-1/TRBV3-2 . CASTPALAGGGGQYF TGTGCCAGCACTCCGGCCCTAGCGGGAGGAGGAGGGCAGTACTTC
. TRBJ1-2 TRBV7-2 . CASSLDSSERGYTF TGTGCCAGCAGCTTAGATTCGTCAGAACGTGGCTACACCTTC
TRBD1 TRBJ1-3 TRBV6-2/TRBV6-3 few CASSPTTGVGGNTIYF TGTGCCAGCAGCCCTACCACAGGGGTTGGTGGAAACACCATATATTTT
. TRBJ2-6 TRBV5-4 . CASSLRVVGANVLTF TGTGCCAGCAGCTTACGCGTGGTTGGGGCCAACGTCCTGACTTTC
TRBD1 TRBJ2-2 TRBV28 . CAGRTGLAGELFF TGTGCCGGGAGGACAGGGCTCGCCGGGGAGCTGTTTTTT
. TRBJ1-3 TRBV9 . CASSVEGNSGNTIYF TGTGCCAGCAGCGTAGAGGGGAACTCTGGAAACACCATATATTTT
TRBD1 TRBJ1-1 TRBV7-2 . CASSLWDRETPEAFF TGTGCCAGCAGCTTATGGGACAGGGAAACTCCTGAAGCTTTCTTT